These 14 T cell receptor beta chains came from one sample sequenced in a study of beta chain features in type 1 diabetes. Expressed TCRB transcripts got sequenced, as all isolated RNA was reverse transcribed. Libraries were prepared by immunoSEQ multiplex PCR; TCRdb keeps only in-frame clonotypes and omits some of them. The sample gives under 950,000 clones, roughly 17% of which show up once; 0.02% to 0.025% is in the top ten. The sample was naive CD4+ T cells from blood. Receptor source: a woman younger than 30 in good health.

This clone has more than one count but fewer than ten. CDR3 coding DNA: TGTGCCAGCAGTACAGAAGGGGATTCCTCTGGAAACACCATATATTTT. Translated, it gives CASSTEGDSSGNTIYF. The rearrangement links TRBV21-1 to TRBJ1-3; TRBD1 is the table's D call and was not checked against the DNA. TRBV21-1 is a listed pseudogene. The CDR3 is 16 amino acids.

The rearrangement links TRBV5-8 to TRBJ2-2, with 10 bases fitting TRBD2. Germline trimming cut 4 bases from V and 3 bases from J; bases unmatched to any gene: 3. Germline CDR1 and CDR2: SGHTS and YDEGEE. The CDR3 is 15 residues long. CDR3 nucleotide sequence: TGTGCCAGCAGCGTAAGCGGGAGGGACACCGGGGAGCTGTTTTTT. Translating it yields CASSVSGRDTGELFF.

This clone has only a few counts. The V and J genes are TRBV10-3 and TRBJ2-2; a possible D gene is TRBD2 (5 bases). The CDR3 covers 12 residues. Germline CDR1 ENHRY, CDR2 SYGVKD. The germline V and J ends were trimmed by 10 bases and 5 bases, with 11 bases remaining between them. The CDR3 loop reads CATERGTGELFF. The CDR3 DNA reads TGTGCCACAGAACGGGGTACCGGGGAGCTGTTTTTT.

This clone was detected only a few times. V usage is TRBV21-1 and J usage is TRBJ2-1; TRBD2, as called in the table, went unchecked against the DNA. TRBV21-1 is annotated as a pseudogene. The CDR3 length is 15 residues. The CDR3 reads CASSKKASGNNEQFF. CDR3 in DNA: TGTGCCAGCAGCAAAAAGGCTAGCGGGAACAATGAGCAGTTCTTC.

This clone was counted between two and nine times. The chain is built from TRBV19 and TRBJ2-1, with D perhaps matching TRBD2 (6 bases). The CDR3 runs 14 residues. In germline, CDR1 is LNHDA, CDR2 SQIVND (reference sequence). The V end was cut by 6 bases, the J end by 2 bases, with 11 bases between. The DNA of the CDR3 is TGTGCCAGTAGGCGCGGGACTCCCTACAATGAGCAGTTCTTC. Its protein is CASRRGTPYNEQFF.

The chain has TRBV7-3 and TRBJ2-2, with D possibly matching TRBD1 (6 bases). This CDR3 has 14 amino acids. The V end was cut by 8 bases, the J end by 1 base, with 11 bases between. CDR1 and CDR2 from the germline V gene are SGHTA and FQGTGA. CDR3 amino acids: CASRLQGNTGELFF. The CDR3 DNA reads as TGTGCCAGCCGACTACAGGGGAACACCGGGGAGCTGTTTTTT.

This clone has just a few counts. The chain carries TRBV19 and TRBJ1-5; 7 nucleotides match TRBD1. Germline CDR1 LNHDA, CDR2 SQIVND (reference sequence). The CDR3 covers 13 residues. V was clipped by 6 bases and J by 6 bases; unmatched bases: 5. In nucleotides, the CDR3 is TGTGCCAGTAGGGACAGGCTTGGTCAGCCCCAGCATTTT. This codes for CASRDRLGQPQHF.

With respect to this clone: This same CDR3 is encoded by further DNA sequences in the sample. J is TRBJ2-7 and V is TRBV28, with 8 bases that match TRBD2. V trimming: 3 bases; J trimming: 0 bases; junction bases outside the gene matches: 1. The CDR3 is 14 residues long. Germline CDR1 and CDR2: MDHEN and SYDVKM. CDR3 protein: CASSLSGSSYEQYF. The CDR3 DNA reads TGTGCCAGCAGTTTGAGCGGGAGCTCCTACGAGCAGTACTTC. Full variable domain (missing parts from reference TRBV28 and TRBJ2-7): DVKVTQSSRYLVKRTGEKVFLECVQDMDHENMFWYRQDPGLGLRLIYFSYDVKMKEKGDIPEGYSVSREKKERFSLILESASTNQTSMYLCASSLSGSSYEQYFGPGTRLTVT.

This clone was counted only a few times. The chain employs TRBV29-1 and TRBJ2-7; the D call may be TRBD1 or TRBD2 (6 bases each). Germline loops: CDR1 SQVTM, CDR2 ANQGSEA. Trimming stripped 7 bases from V and 2 bases from J, with 18 bases between. This CDR3 has 14 residues. Here the CDR3 reads CSAGRGDTAYEQYF. The CDR3 DNA sequence: TGCAGCGCTGGAAGGGGGGACACTGCCTACGAGCAGTACTTC.

This clone came up a few times. The CDR3 sequence: CASSPRPGVDTQYF. The CDR3, as DNA: TGTGCCAGCAGCCCTCGACCGGGGGTTGATACGCAGTATTTT. The rearrangement links TRBV7-3 to TRBJ2-3, with a tentative D call TRBD2 (6 bases). The CDR3 sequence is 14 residues long. Trimming cost V 5 bases and J 6 bases, with 15 bases left between them. Germline CDR1 and CDR2: SGHTA and FQGTGA. The full variable domain, rest sourced from reference TRBV7-3 and TRBJ2-3, is GAGVSQTPSNKVTEKGKYVELRCDPISGHTALYWYRQSLGQGPEFLIYFQGTGAADDSGLPNDRFFAVRPEGSVSTLKIQRTERGDSAVYLCASSPRPGVDTQYFGPGTRLTVL.

The chain uses TRBV7-3 and TRBJ2-1, with a tentative D call TRBD2 (5 bases). Trimming cost V 3 bases and J 9 bases, with 15 bases left between them. Looked up from germline, CDR1 is SGHTA and CDR2 is FQGTGA. This CDR3 has 14 amino acids. CDR3 sequence reads: CASSFRPLGSEQFF. The CDR3 nucleotides are TGTGCCAGCAGCTTTCGACCACTGGGGAGTGAGCAGTTCTTC.

This clone was counted many times. The chain couples TRBV28 to TRBJ2-7; D not certain. The V and J ends lost 5 bases and 2 bases respectively, with 10 bases between them. Germline CDR1 MDHEN, CDR2 SYDVKM. The CDR3 spans 13 residues. The CDR3, as DNA: TGTGCCAGCAGTAGCTTGTCAACCTACGAGCAGTACTTC. Translation: CASSSLSTYEQYF.

This chain uses TRBV28 with TRBJ2-1, with D hard to call. CDR1 is MDHEN, CDR2 SYDVKM, per germline. The ends were cut back, 4 bases at V and 0 bases at J, with 13 bases in the middle. This CDR3 contains 16 residues. CDR3 residues: CASSSPDPRSYNEQFF. The CDR3 bases are TGTGCCAGCAGTTCCCCCGACCCACGCTCCTACAATGAGCAGTTCTTC.

This clone occurred a few times. The chain couples TRBV2 to TRBJ2-7; D unclear. V was clipped by 2 bases and J by 0 bases, with 17 bases between them. Germline CDR1 and CDR2: SNHLY and FYNNEI. There are 17 residues in the CDR3. For the CDR3, the DNA is TGTGCCAGCAGTGAACGAATGGTTCGGCCTGACTCCTACGAGCAGTACTTC. Encoded protein: CASSERMVRPDSYEQYF.